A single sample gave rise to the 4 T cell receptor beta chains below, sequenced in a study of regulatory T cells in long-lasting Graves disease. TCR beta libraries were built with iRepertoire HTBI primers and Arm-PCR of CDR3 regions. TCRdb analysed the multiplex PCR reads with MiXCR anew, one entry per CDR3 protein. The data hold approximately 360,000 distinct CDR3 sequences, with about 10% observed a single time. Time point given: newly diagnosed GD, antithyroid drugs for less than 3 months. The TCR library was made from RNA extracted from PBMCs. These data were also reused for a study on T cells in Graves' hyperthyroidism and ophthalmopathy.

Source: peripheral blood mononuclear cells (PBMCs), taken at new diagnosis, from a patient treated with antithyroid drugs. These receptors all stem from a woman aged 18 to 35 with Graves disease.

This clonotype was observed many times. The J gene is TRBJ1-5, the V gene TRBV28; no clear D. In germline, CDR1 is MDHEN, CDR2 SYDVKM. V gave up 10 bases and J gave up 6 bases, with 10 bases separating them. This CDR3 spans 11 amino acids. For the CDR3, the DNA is TGTGCCACCTCCGAGCGTCAGCCCCAGCATTTT. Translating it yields CATSERQPQHF.

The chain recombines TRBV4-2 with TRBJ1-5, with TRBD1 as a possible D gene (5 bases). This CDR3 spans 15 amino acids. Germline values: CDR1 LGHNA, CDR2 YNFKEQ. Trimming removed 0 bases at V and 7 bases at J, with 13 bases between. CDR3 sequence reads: CASSQESSSGQPQHF. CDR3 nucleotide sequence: TGTGCCAGCAGCCAAGAAAGTAGCTCAGGGCAGCCCCAGCATTTT.

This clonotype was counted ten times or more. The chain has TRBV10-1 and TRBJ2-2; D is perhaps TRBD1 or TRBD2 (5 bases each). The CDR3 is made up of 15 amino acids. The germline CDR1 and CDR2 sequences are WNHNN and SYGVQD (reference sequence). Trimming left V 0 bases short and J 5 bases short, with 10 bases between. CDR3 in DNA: TGCGCCAGCAGTGAGTCGCCCGAGGGGACCGGGGAGCTGTTTTTT. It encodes CASSESPEGTGELFF.

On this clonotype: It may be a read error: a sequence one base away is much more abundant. CDR3 bases: TGTGCCCAAGGAGAGAGGTGGACTGAAGCTTTCTTT. This translates into CAQGERWTEAFF. The rearrangement joins TRBV30 to TRBJ1-1; D not resolved. The CDR3 contains 12 residues. Germline V lookup: CDR1 GTSNPN, CDR2 SVGIG (reference sequence). V lost 8 bases and J 5 bases, leaving 15 bases between the germline ends.